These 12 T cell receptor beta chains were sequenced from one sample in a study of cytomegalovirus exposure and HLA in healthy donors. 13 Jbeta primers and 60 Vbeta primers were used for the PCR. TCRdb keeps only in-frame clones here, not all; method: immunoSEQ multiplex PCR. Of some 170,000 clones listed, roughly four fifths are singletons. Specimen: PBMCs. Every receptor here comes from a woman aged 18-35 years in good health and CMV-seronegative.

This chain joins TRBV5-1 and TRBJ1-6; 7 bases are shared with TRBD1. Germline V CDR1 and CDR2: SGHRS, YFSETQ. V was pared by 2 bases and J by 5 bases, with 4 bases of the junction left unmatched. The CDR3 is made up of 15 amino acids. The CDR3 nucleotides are TGCGCCAGCAGCTTCGGACAGGCAGATAATTCACCCCTCCACTTT. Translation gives CASSFGQADNSPLHF.

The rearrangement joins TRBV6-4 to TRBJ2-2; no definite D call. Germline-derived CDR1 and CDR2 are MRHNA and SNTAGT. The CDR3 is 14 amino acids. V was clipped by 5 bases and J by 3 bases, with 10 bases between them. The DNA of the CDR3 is TGTGCCAGCAGTCAGGATCCCGACACCGGGGAGCTGTTTTTT. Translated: CASSQDPDTGELFF.

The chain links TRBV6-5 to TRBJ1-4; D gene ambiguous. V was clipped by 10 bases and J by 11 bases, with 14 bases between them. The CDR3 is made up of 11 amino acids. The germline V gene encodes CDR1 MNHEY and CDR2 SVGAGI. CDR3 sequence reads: CATRWGAKLFF. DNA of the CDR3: TGTGCCACCCGGTGGGGAGCCAAACTGTTTTTT.

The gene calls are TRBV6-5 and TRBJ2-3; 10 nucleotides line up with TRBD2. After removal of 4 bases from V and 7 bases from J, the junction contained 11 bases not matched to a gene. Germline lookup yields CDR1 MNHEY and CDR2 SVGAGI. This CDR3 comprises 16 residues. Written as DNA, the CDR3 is TGTGCCAGCAGTTTCGGGACTAGCGTTATCCCGAATACGCAGTATTTT. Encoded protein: CASSFGTSVIPNTQYF.

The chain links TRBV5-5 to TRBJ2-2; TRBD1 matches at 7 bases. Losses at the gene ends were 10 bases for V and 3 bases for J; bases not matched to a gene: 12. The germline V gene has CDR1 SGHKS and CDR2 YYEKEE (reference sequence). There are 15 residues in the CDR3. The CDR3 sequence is CAAKETGLDTGELFF. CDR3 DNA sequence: TGTGCCGCCAAAGAGACAGGGCTGGACACCGGGGAGCTGTTTTTT.

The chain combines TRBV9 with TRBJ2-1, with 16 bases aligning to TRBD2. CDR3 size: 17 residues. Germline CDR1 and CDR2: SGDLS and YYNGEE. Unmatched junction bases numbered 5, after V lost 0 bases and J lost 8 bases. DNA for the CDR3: TGTGCCAGCAGCGTAGGTCAGGGGACTAGCGGGAGGGATGAGCAGTTCTTC. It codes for CASSVGQGTSGRDEQFF. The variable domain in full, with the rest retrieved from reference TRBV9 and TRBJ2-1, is DSGVTQTPKHLITATGQRVTLRCSPRSGDLSVYWYQQSLDQGLQFLIQYYNGEERAKGNILERFSAQQFPDLHSELNLSSLELGDSALYFCASSVGQGTSGRDEQFFGPGTRLTVL.

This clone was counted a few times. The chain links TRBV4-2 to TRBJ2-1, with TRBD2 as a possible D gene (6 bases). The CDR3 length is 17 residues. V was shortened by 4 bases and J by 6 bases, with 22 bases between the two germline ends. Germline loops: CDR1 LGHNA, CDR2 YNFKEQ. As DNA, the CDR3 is TGTGCCAGCAGCCCCTTGGGGGGAGACGGCCTTGGCAATGAGCAGTTCTTC. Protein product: CASSPLGGDGLGNEQFF.

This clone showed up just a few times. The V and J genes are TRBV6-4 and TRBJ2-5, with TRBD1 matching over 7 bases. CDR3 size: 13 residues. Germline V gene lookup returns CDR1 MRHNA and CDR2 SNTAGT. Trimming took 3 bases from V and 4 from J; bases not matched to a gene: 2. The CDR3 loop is CASSEGDRETQYF. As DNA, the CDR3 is TGTGCCAGCAGTGAGGGGGACAGAGAGACCCAGTACTTC.

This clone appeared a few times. CDR3 nucleotides: TGCGCCAGCAGCCAAGAGAAGGGGGCTATCACCGGGGAGCTGTTTTTT. It encodes CASSQEKGAITGELFF. This chain uses TRBV4-1 with TRBJ2-2; 7 bases match TRBD1. V lost 0 bases and J lost 4; bases outside the gene matches: 5. The CDR3 loop spans 16 amino acids. Germline-derived CDR1 and CDR2 are MGHRA and YSYEKL.

In DNA form, the CDR3 reads TGTGCCAGCAGCCTTTCGGGAGGGCTCTCCTACGAGCAGTACTTC. It yields the protein CASSLSGGLSYEQYF. V and J are TRBV6-6 and TRBJ2-7; 8 nucleotides match TRBD2. The CDR3 loop spans 15 amino acids. Germline V gene sequence: CDR1 MNHNY, CDR2 SVGAGI (reference sequence). The trim removed 6 bases at V and 0 bases at J, leaving 7 bases unmatched.

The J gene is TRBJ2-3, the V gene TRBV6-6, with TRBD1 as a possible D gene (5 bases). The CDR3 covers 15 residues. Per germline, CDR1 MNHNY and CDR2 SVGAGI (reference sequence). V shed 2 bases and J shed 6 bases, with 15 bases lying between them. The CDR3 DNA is TGTGCCAGCAGTTACAGTGGGGCAGGCGGCGATACGCAGTATTTT. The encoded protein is CASSYSGAGGDTQYF.

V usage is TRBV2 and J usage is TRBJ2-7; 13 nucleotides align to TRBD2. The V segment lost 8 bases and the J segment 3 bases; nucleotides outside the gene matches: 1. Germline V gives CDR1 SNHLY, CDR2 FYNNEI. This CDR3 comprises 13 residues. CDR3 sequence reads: CASGLAGVYEQYF. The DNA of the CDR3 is TGTGCCAGCGGACTAGCGGGAGTCTACGAGCAGTACTTC.